This TCR beta chain was observed in a study of T-cell reconstitution after alpha-beta-depleted transplantation in children. Regarding the study as a whole: Newly produced T cells mostly provided counts and TCRbeta diversity after one year, as hyperexpanded clones declined. High day-60 TCRbeta diversity in some patients came from surviving recipient T cells and thymic progenitors.

In the case of this clonotype: Its antigen remains unidentified.

The TCRbeta library incorporated unique molecular identifiers. TCRdb recomputed calls from the PCR reads with MiXCR, one row per CDR3 protein. The sample yields hundreds of thousands of distinct CDR3 sequences, 10% to 15% seen once. V dropped 4 bases and J dropped 5; count of bases not matched to a gene: 13. The germline V gene has CDR1 SGHVS and CDR2 FQNEAQ. The CDR3 is 17 amino acids. The origin of this receptor is a male patient under 18 who had a stem cell transplant for acute myeloid leukemia, so the T cells may come from the graft donor. V gene TRBV7-8 combines with J gene TRBJ2-7, with 11 bases fitting TRBD1. Here the sequenced sample was PBMCs, mostly from graft donor cells, taken 360 days after TCRalphabeta/CD19-depleted stem cell transplant. The CDR3 region has the DNA TGTGCCAGCAGCTCTCAGCTGGGACAGGGGGGCAGGGACGAGCAGTACTTC. This sequence encodes CASSSQLGQGGRDEQYF.